This T cell receptor beta chain appears in the sequencing data of a study of blood T cell repertoires in COVID-19. Study-level information: Samples taken during acute and convalescent COVID-19 were collected in the United States, Italy and Spain. In each case, the material was cDNA or gDNA derived from T cells, B-cell-depleted T cells, or PBMCs.

How the authors handled the data: How many nucleated cells were present was estimated from reference gene primer amplification. The assay was immunoSEQ multiplex PCR, and TCRdb's table has in-frame clones only and misses some. D and trimming were read from the DNA, whereas the V and J calls and clone size are those reported in that table. The sample has 150,000 to 200,000 clones; 65% to 85% are singletons. The CDR3 spans 16 residues. Germline values: CDR1 GTSNPN, CDR2 SVGIG (reference sequence). The V and J ends lost 2 bases and 2 bases, in that order; junction bases with no gene match: 6. The chain joins TRBV30 to TRBJ1-5; TRBD1 agrees at 10 bases. The sequence came from a human donor with acute or convalescent COVID-19. The donor label of this sample is uncertain. Sequencing was performed on peripheral blood. The DNA for the CDR3 is TGTGCCTGGAGTCAGTTCGGGACAGGGGGCAATCAGCCCCAGCATTTT. Protein: CAWSQFGTGGNQPQHF.